This T cell receptor beta chain was sequenced during a study of CD8 T cells in ankylosing spondylitis. Study-level results: Peripheral blood samples showed relatively rare disease-linked clones, and these clones were CD8+.

Losses at the gene ends were 5 bases for V and 5 bases for J; bases not matched to a gene: 13. Germline values: CDR1 DFQATT, CDR2 SNEGSKA (reference sequence). The CDR3 totals 15 residues. This clonotype was seen a few times. What it binds is unknown. Library preparation for TCR beta used quantitative 5'-RACE with molecular barcodes. Each CDR3 protein gets one entry after TCRdb re-called the 5' RACE reads with MiXCR. The table includes around 180,000 distinct CDR3 sequences, 13% detected once. Sequencing input: blood, either unsorted or a sorted T cell fraction (not recorded which). This chain links TRBV20-1 with TRBJ2-3; 7 positions match TRBD2. This sequence originates from a female donor with ankylosing spondylitis or in good health (not recorded which). The CDR3 is CSAGLGRMGGDTQYF. CDR3 DNA: TGCAGTGCTGGACTCGGGAGGATGGGTGGAGATACGCAGTATTTT.